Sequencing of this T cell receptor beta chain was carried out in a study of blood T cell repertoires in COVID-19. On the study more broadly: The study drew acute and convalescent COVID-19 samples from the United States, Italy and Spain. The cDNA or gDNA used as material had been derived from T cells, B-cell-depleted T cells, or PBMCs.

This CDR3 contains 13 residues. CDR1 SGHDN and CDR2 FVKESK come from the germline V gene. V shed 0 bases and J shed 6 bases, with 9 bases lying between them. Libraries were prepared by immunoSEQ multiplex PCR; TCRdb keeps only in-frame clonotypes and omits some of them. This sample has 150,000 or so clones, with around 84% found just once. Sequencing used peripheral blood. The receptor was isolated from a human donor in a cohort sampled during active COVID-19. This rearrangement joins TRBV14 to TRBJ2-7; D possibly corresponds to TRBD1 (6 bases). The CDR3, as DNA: TGTGCCAGCAGCCAAGATATAGGGGGCGAGCAGTACTTC. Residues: CASSQDIGGEQYF.